Shown below are 32 T cell receptor beta chains from a single sample sequenced in a study of blood T cell repertoires in COVID-19. Profiled with immunoSEQ multiplex PCR; TCRdb holds only in-frame clones, not every one. The sample carries over 250,000 clones, 86% recorded once. Sequences were obtained from PBMCs or T cells enriched from blood (not recorded which). All receptors come from a woman under 30 who had recovered from COVID-19.

The rearrangement joins TRBV20-1 to TRBJ1-1; D is unresolved. Between the trimmed V and J ends, which lost 3 bases and 3 bases, there was a span of 5 bases. The CDR3 totals 11 residues. The germline gives CDR1 DFQATT, CDR2 SNEGSKA (reference sequence). CDR3 region: CSASLYTEAFF. The CDR3 DNA is TGCAGTGCTAGTCTATACACTGAAGCTTTCTTT.

This chain connects TRBV6-1 to TRBJ2-1, with D perhaps matching TRBD2 (5 bases). The CDR3 is 12 residues long. V was clipped by 3 bases and J by 8 bases, with 8 bases between them. CDR1 is MNHNS, CDR2 SASEGT, per germline. Written as DNA, the CDR3 is TGTGCCAGCAGTGATACCGGGGATGAGCAGTTCTTC. As protein: CASSDTGDEQFF.

This clone was counted between two and nine times. The rearrangement joins TRBV4-3 to TRBJ1-2; D is uncertain. Per the germline V gene, CDR1 is LGHNA and CDR2 is YSLEER. V dropped 0 bases and J dropped 3 bases, with 11 bases sitting between them. The CDR3 has 15 amino acids. CDR3 bases: TGCGCCAGCAGCCAAGAACCAAGCCCTGACTATGGCTACACCTTC. This encodes CASSQEPSPDYGYTF.

V gene TRBV5-6 combines with J gene TRBJ1-2, with D possibly TRBD1 on 6 matching bases. The germline gives CDR1 SGHDT, CDR2 YYEEEE. The CDR3 is 16 residues long. The V gene lost 0 bases and the J gene lost 5 bases, with 17 bases spanning the gap. This CDR3 reads CASSLASGGAGYGYTF. CDR3 bases: TGTGCCAGCAGCTTGGCCTCTGGGGGGGCAGGGTATGGCTACACCTTC. Full variable domain (outside the CDR3, taken from reference TRBV5-6 and TRBJ1-2): DAGVTQSPTHLIKTRGQQVTLRCSPKSGHDTVSWYQQALGQGPQFIFQYYEEEERQRGNFPDRFSGHQFPNYSSELNVNALLLGDSALYLCASSLASGGAGYGYTFGSGTRLTVV.

V gene TRBV15 combines with J gene TRBJ2-1, with D perhaps matching TRBD2 (5 bases). The CDR3 runs 13 residues. Per the germline V gene, CDR1 is LNHNV and CDR2 is YYDKDF (reference sequence). The V gene lost 3 bases and the J gene lost 8 bases, with 11 bases spanning the gap. CDR3: CATSRMEVYEQFF. The CDR3 DNA is TGTGCCACCAGCAGGATGGAGGTCTATGAGCAGTTCTTC. Drawing the rest from reference TRBV15 and TRBJ2-1, the complete variable domain is DAMVIQNPRYQVTQFGKPVTLSCSQTLNHNVMYWYQQKSSQAPKLLFHYYDKDFNNEADTPDNFQSRRPNTSFCFLDIRSPGLGDTAMYLCATSRMEVYEQFFGPGTRLTVL.

This rearrangement joins TRBV10-3 to TRBJ2-6, with no clear D. Deletions cut 6 bases from V and 2 bases from J, with 8 bases between. This CDR3 is built from 14 residues. Germline V lookup: CDR1 ENHRY, CDR2 SYGVKD. In DNA form, the CDR3 reads TGTGCCATCAGATCTACCACTGGGGCCAACGTCCTGACTTTC. This codes for CAIRSTTGANVLTF.

CDR3 loop: CASSLVQGMNSPLHF. CDR3 in DNA: TGCGCCAGCAGCTTGGTTCAGGGAATGAATTCACCCCTCCACTTT. The J gene is TRBJ1-6, the V gene TRBV5-1; the D gene is possibly TRBD1 (5 bases). V gave up 0 bases and J gave up 7 bases, with 11 bases separating them. Germline assignment: CDR1 SGHRS and CDR2 YFSETQ. This CDR3 region has 15 residues.

V is TRBV30 and J is TRBJ2-3, with unresolved D. The length of the CDR3 is 13 residues. Per the germline V gene, CDR1 is GTSNPN and CDR2 is SVGIG (reference sequence). V gave up 2 bases and J gave up 2 bases, with 8 bases separating them. CDR3 nucleotides: TGTGCCTGGAGTATAGGAGACACAGATACGCAGTATTTT. Its translation: CAWSIGDTDTQYF. The full variable domain, with the rest looked up from reference TRBV30 and TRBJ2-3, is SQTIHQWPATLVQPVGSPLSLECTVEGTSNPNLYWYRQAAGRGLQLLFYSVGIGQISSEVPQNLSASRPQDRQFILSSKKLLLSDSGFYLCAWSIGDTDTQYFGPGTRLTVL.

In this sample, this clone turned up once. The J gene is TRBJ2-7, the V gene TRBV6-6; TRBD1 agrees at 8 bases. Trimming took 2 bases from V and 2 from J; bases not matched to a gene: 5. CDR1 and CDR2 (germline): MNHNY, SVGAGI (reference sequence). The CDR3 has 15 residues. The CDR3, as DNA: TGTGCCAGCAGTTACACGGGACAGGTCGCCTACGAGCAGTACTTC. This sequence encodes CASSYTGQVAYEQYF.

The chain has TRBV4-3 and TRBJ2-2, with 8 positions matching TRBD2. The germline V gene encodes CDR1 LGHNA and CDR2 YSLEER. The CDR3 extends over 16 amino acids. V was pared by 2 bases and J by 3 bases, with 5 bases of the junction left unmatched. CDR3 nucleotide sequence: TGCGCCAGCAGCCAATCGGGGGGGCGGTACACCGGGGAGCTGTTTTTT. As protein: CASSQSGGRYTGELFF.

This clone occurred once. This chain joins TRBV5-1 and TRBJ2-7, with a weak D call TRBD2 (5 bases). The length of the CDR3 is 13 residues. V shed 1 base and J shed 9 bases, with 14 bases lying between them. Germline V lookup: CDR1 SGHRS, CDR2 YFSETQ. As DNA, the CDR3 is TGCGCCAGCAGCTTGACCCTAACTAGTTCGCAGTACTTC. Its translation is CASSLTLTSSQYF.

The genes are TRBV15 and TRBJ2-5, with 10 bases aligning to TRBD1. Germline CDR1 and CDR2: LNHNV and YYDKDF (reference sequence). The CDR3 is made up of 15 amino acids. V shed 9 bases and J 3 bases; nucleotides not matched to a gene: 10. The DNA of the CDR3 is TGTGCCACAAGACAGGGGGCCCACAATAAAGAGACCCAGTACTTC. Encoded protein: CATRQGAHNKETQYF.

The chain recombines TRBV7-2 with TRBJ1-1; D remains unclear. Germline V lookup: CDR1 SGHTA, CDR2 FQGNSA. The CDR3 sequence is 11 residues long. Trimming took 1 base from V and 7 from J, leaving 4 bases between them. CDR3 nucleotide sequence: TGTGCCAGCAGCTTAGGACTTGAAGCTTTCTTT. Translated: CASSLGLEAFF.

The V and J genes are TRBV6-1 and TRBJ2-7; 10 bases match TRBD2. The CDR3 loop spans 15 amino acids. Trimming took 3 bases from V and 3 from J; bases not matched to a gene: 5. Germline V gives CDR1 MNHNS, CDR2 SASEGT. This chain's CDR3 is CASSEARTSGYEQYF. For the CDR3, the DNA is TGTGCCAGCAGTGAGGCCCGGACTAGCGGCTACGAGCAGTACTTC.

V and J are TRBV7-2 and TRBJ2-1, with 14 positions matching TRBD2. The CDR3 contains 16 residues. From germline, CDR1 is SGHTA and CDR2 FQGNSA. V trimming: 4 bases; J trimming: 7 bases; junction bases outside the gene matches: 6. The CDR3 DNA reads as TGTGCCAGCAGCTGGACTAGCGGGGGGTTTGAGAATGAGCAGTTCTTC. The encoded protein is CASSWTSGGFENEQFF. The variable domain in full, completed from reference TRBV7-2 and TRBJ2-1, reads GAGVSQSPSNKVTEKGKDVELRCDPISGHTALYWYRQSLGQGLEFLIYFQGNSAPDKSGLPSDRFSAERTGGSVSTLTIQRTQQEDSAVYLCASSWTSGGFENEQFFGPGTRLTVL.

This chain links TRBV11-2 with TRBJ2-3, with D uncertain. The germline CDR1 and CDR2 sequences are SGHAT and FQNNGV. With 3 bases removed from V and 0 bases from J, the gap between germline ends came to 7 bases. This CDR3 comprises 14 residues. The CDR3, as DNA: TGTGCCAGCAGCTTTCTACTGAGCACAGATACGCAGTATTTT. Protein: CASSFLLSTDTQYF.

The V call is TRBV27, the J call TRBJ2-1; 11 bases match TRBD2. Germline CDR1 and CDR2: MNHEY and SMNVEV (reference sequence). The CDR3 sequence is 17 residues long. Unmatched junction bases numbered 4, after V lost 3 bases and J lost 0 bases. The CDR3 nucleotides are TGTGCCAGCAGTTTGACTAGCGGGGCTAGCTCCTACAATGAGCAGTTCTTC. As protein: CASSLTSGASSYNEQFF.

This chain joins TRBV7-2 and TRBJ2-1, with D tentatively TRBD1 (6 bases). From germline, CDR1 is SGHTA and CDR2 FQGNSA. V was trimmed by 4 bases and J by 8 bases, leaving 24 bases between them. This CDR3 region has 17 residues. CDR3: CASSSDPRGLLQDEQFF. The CDR3 DNA sequence: TGTGCCAGCAGCTCAGACCCCAGGGGCCTGTTACAGGATGAGCAGTTCTTC.

This clone has ten or more counts. The chain couples TRBV14 to TRBJ2-2; tentatively, D is TRBD2 (6 bases). The CDR3 spans 14 residues. The germline V gene has CDR1 SGHDN and CDR2 FVKESK. Deletions cut 5 bases from V and 5 bases from J, with 12 bases between. This CDR3 reads CASSTGVWTGELFF. In nucleotides, the CDR3 is TGTGCCAGCAGCACGGGAGTTTGGACCGGGGAGCTGTTTTTT.

V is TRBV4-1 and J is TRBJ1-6; D gene ambiguous. V lost 0 bases to trimming and J lost 13 bases, with 13 bases between them. The germline gives CDR1 MGHRA, CDR2 YSYEKL. The CDR3 covers 14 residues. The DNA for the CDR3 is TGCGCCAGCAGCCAAGATTTGATACCGGGGCCCCTCCACTTT. Residues: CASSQDLIPGPLHF.

CDR3 coding DNA: TGCGCCAGCAGCGGGGGACAGGGAGCCTACAATGAGCAGTTCTTC. Its protein product is CASSGGQGAYNEQFF. The V gene is TRBV5-1, the J gene TRBJ2-1, with 9 bases identical to TRBD1. The CDR3 runs 15 residues. The V gene end was trimmed by 4 bases and the J gene end by 2 bases; junction bases not matched to a gene: 4. Germline V gene data show CDR1 as SGHRS and CDR2 as YFSETQ.

V is TRBV9 and J is TRBJ2-3; D unclear. CDR3 length: 15 residues. The ends were cut back, 0 bases at V and 4 bases at J, with 12 bases in the middle. The germline CDR1 and CDR2 sequences are SGDLS and YYNGEE. The CDR3 sequence is CASSVDVGEADTQYF. The CDR3 coding sequence is TGTGCCAGCAGCGTAGATGTCGGAGAAGCAGATACGCAGTATTTT. Combining the CDR3 with reference TRBV9 and TRBJ2-3 gives the whole variable domain DSGVTQTPKHLITATGQRVTLRCSPRSGDLSVYWYQQSLDQGLQFLIQYYNGEERAKGNILERFSAQQFPDLHSELNLSSLELGDSALYFCASSVDVGEADTQYFGPGTRLTVL.

The chain has TRBV6-1 and TRBJ1-4; no clear D gene. V was clipped by 2 bases and J by 2 bases, with 6 bases between them. Germline V gene sequence: CDR1 MNHNS, CDR2 SASEGT. The CDR3 extends over 14 amino acids. In DNA form, the CDR3 reads TGTGCCAGCAGTGAAATTGAGACTAATGAAAAACTGTTTTTT. This codes for CASSEIETNEKLFF.

The rearrangement links TRBV30 to TRBJ2-5; TRBD1 matches 7 bases. The CDR3 has 17 amino acids. Germline loops: CDR1 GTSNPN, CDR2 SVGIG (reference sequence). V lost 1 base and J lost 5; bases outside the gene matches: 16. The CDR3 DNA reads as TGTGCCTGGAGTGCCTTGCCCGCAGGGGGATTTGTGGAGACCCAGTACTTC. This translates into CAWSALPAGGFVETQYF.

V usage is TRBV11-3 and J usage is TRBJ2-2; 7 bases fit TRBD2. Unmatched junction bases numbered 9, after V lost 0 bases and J lost 5 bases. CDR1 is SGHNT and CDR2 is YENEEA in the germline V gene. This CDR3 comprises 17 residues. This CDR3 reads CASSLDRASGRTGELFF. The DNA of the CDR3 is TGTGCCAGCAGCTTAGATCGCGCTAGCGGTCGAACCGGGGAGCTGTTTTTT.

The CDR3 reads CAWSDRGGGYGYTF. The CDR3 DNA reads TGTGCCTGGAGTGACAGGGGCGGAGGATATGGCTACACCTTC. The chain carries TRBV30 and TRBJ1-2, with 7 bases fitting TRBD1. The CDR3 is 14 residues long. Germline CDR1 is GTSNPN and CDR2 is SVGIG (reference sequence). J gave up 5 bases and V 1 base, and 7 bases lay outside the gene matches.

The table lists this clone with a count of one. V gene TRBV27 combines with J gene TRBJ2-5; a possible D gene is TRBD1 (6 bases). This CDR3 is 14 amino acids long. V was shortened by 6 bases and J by 5 bases, with 16 bases between the two germline ends. Germline-derived CDR1 and CDR2 are MNHEY and SMNVEV (reference sequence). The chain's CDR3 is CASRRDTGRETQYF. The CDR3 DNA follows: TGTGCCAGCAGGAGGGACACGGGGCGGGAGACCCAGTACTTC.

This clone was picked up a small number of times. The chain employs TRBV3-1 (or the pseudogene TRBV3-2) and TRBJ1-2, with D possibly being TRBD1 (6 bases). The CDR3 loop spans 15 amino acids. Per germline, CDR1 LGHDT and CDR2 YNNKEL (reference sequence). Between the trimmed V and J ends, which lost 1 base and 0 bases, there was a span of 9 bases. The CDR3 DNA reads TGTGCCAGCAGCCAAGTACCAGGGGCTAACTATGGCTACACCTTC. This codes for CASSQVPGANYGYTF.

The chain joins TRBV28 to TRBJ2-7, with 9 bases that match TRBD1. Germline CDR1 is MDHEN and CDR2 is SYDVKM. The CDR3 extends over 15 amino acids. Trimming at V came to 1 base and at J to 0 bases, leaving 1 base not matched to a gene. In nucleotides, the CDR3 is TGTGCCAGCAGTTTATCGGACAGGGGCTCCTACGAGCAGTACTTC. It encodes CASSLSDRGSYEQYF.

This chain uses TRBV11-3 with TRBJ2-7; perhaps TRBD1 as D (6 bases). Trimming pared 3 bases from V and 3 bases from J, leaving 18 bases between. The CDR3 runs 16 residues. Germline CDR1 is SGHNT and CDR2 is YENEEA. This chain's CDR3 is CASSFYRGQNFYEQYF. The DNA of the CDR3 is TGTGCCAGCAGCTTTTATAGAGGACAGAATTTCTACGAGCAGTACTTC.

The chain couples TRBV30 to TRBJ1-5, with D uncertain. The ends were cut back, 5 bases at V and 0 bases at J, with 14 bases in the middle. This CDR3 has 15 amino acids. Per the germline V gene, CDR1 is GTSNPN and CDR2 is SVGIG (reference sequence). The CDR3 reads CAWAPPINSNQPQHF. In nucleotides, the CDR3 is TGTGCCTGGGCCCCGCCTATTAATAGCAATCAGCCCCAGCATTTT.

V gene TRBV5-4 combines with J gene TRBJ1-2, with 9 nucleotides matching TRBD1. Trimming cost V 6 bases and J 11 bases; bases outside gene matches: 8. CDR3 size: 12 residues. Germline CDR1 reads SGHNT; CDR2 reads YYREEE (reference sequence). Here the CDR3 reads CASTRQGGRYTF. CDR3 bases: TGTGCCAGCACCCGACAGGGGGGTCGGTACACCTTC.